This TCR beta chain was identified during a study of T cells after yellow fever vaccination. This clonotype was detected a few times. TCRdb analysed the 5' RACE reads with MiXCR anew, one entry per CDR3 protein. The sample lists roughly 340,000 distinct CDR3 sequences; approximately 9% were seen once. The V segment lost 2 bases and the J segment 0 bases; nucleotides outside the gene matches: 9. The CDR3 is 17 residues long. Germline-derived CDR1 and CDR2 are SGHTA and FQGTGA. The specimen comprised PBMCs, sampled on the day of the first yellow fever vaccination. V is TRBV7-3 and J is TRBJ2-7, with 8 bases that match TRBD2. The TCR originated in a man younger than 30 who received the YFV17D yellow fever vaccine. CDR3 bases: TGTGCCAGCAGCTTAGGGGTCGGGGGGACTAGCTCCTACGAGCAGTACTTC. Amino acids: CASSLGVGGTSSYEQYF.